This T cell receptor beta chain was captured by sequencing in a study of radiation and T cells in renal cell carcinoma. Time point given: blood 4 weeks post-SBRT, at nephrectomy. The treatment was: 15 Gy SBRT to primary tumor, nephrectomy 4 weeks later. This table comes from immunoSEQ multiplex PCR, and its TCRdb copy is limited to in-frame clones, with some not included. The sample holds fewer than 80,000 clones, 70% to 90% seen once. Germline values: CDR1 SGHKS, CDR2 YYEKEE (reference sequence). V was clipped by 4 bases and J by 2 bases, with 9 bases between them. The CDR3 extends over 13 amino acids.

The specimen was blood, collected from a patient whose treatment included radiotherapy and nephrectomy. The sequence was collected from a woman in her fifties or sixties with renal cell carcinoma. The rearrangement uses TRBV5-5 and TRBJ1-2, with D maybe TRBD1 (5 bases). The CDR3 spells CASSLQENYGYTF. The CDR3 nucleotides read TGTGCCAGCAGCCTACAGGAGAACTATGGCTACACCTTC.